Below, 27 T cell receptor beta chains from the same sample are listed, as sequenced in a study of read filtering for tumor transcriptome and immune sequencing (dated by TCRdb to the early 2020s). Sequencing instrument: Illumina HiSeq 4000. Starting from 400 ng RNA, TCR libraries were constructed with the Immunoverse kit using molecular barcoded adaptors that cover the alpha/delta and beta/gamma chains. The raw public data were reprocessed by TCRdb itself: fastp quality trimming at Q25, MiXCR clonotype calling, in-frame beta chains only. Entries that share a CDR3 protein sequence are merged under the most common genes and DNA. Recorded for this sample are some 40,000 distinct CDR3 sequences; roughly 12% of them occurred a single time. The ten top clones hold around 34% of the sample. Material for sequencing was a population of CD138-negative cells sorted from bone marrow. Per the publication, the cell subset or site label means: bone marrow mononuclear cells depleted of CD138+ plasma/myeloma cells by negative magnetic selection. These receptors all come from a donor aged 40 or older with multiple myeloma.

This clonotype was picked up many times. This chain joins TRBV7-9 and TRBJ1-2, with D hard to call. Between the trimmed V and J ends, which lost 2 bases and 4 bases, there was a span of 8 bases. CDR1 and CDR2 from the germline V gene are SEHNR and FQNEAQ (reference sequence). This CDR3 contains 13 residues. The DNA for the CDR3 is TGTGCCAGCAGCTTACCAGGTTTCTATGGCTACACCTTC. This translates into CASSLPGFYGYTF.

The table lists this clonotype with many counts. The chain combines TRBV28 with TRBJ2-3; 9 bases are a match to TRBD2. The CDR3 contains 15 residues. Trimming cost V 3 bases and J 2 bases; bases outside gene matches: 3. The germline CDR1 and CDR2 sequences are MDHEN and SYDVKM. This CDR3 reads CASSLGGGATDTQYF. DNA for the CDR3: TGTGCCAGCAGTTTGGGCGGGGGGGCCACAGATACGCAGTATTTT. The full variable domain, in which reference TRBV28 and TRBJ2-3 provide the parts outside the CDR3, is DVKVTQSSRYLVKRTGEKVFLECVQDMDHENMFWYRQDPGLGLRLIYFSYDVKMKEKGDIPEGYSVSREKKERFSLILESASTNQTSMYLCASSLGGGATDTQYFGPGTRLTVL.

The CDR3 nucleotides are TGCGCCAGCAGCTTAGGCGGGGGCTTTAGCTCCTACGAGCAGTACTTC. Protein: CASSLGGGFSSYEQYF. The chain has TRBV5-1 and TRBJ2-7; tentative D call: TRBD2 (7 bases). Deletions cut 2 bases from V and 0 bases from J, with 15 bases between. The germline V gene has CDR1 SGHRS and CDR2 YFSETQ. The CDR3 contains 16 residues.

This clonotype was counted only a few times. Since a much larger clone is just one base distant, this may be a read error. J is TRBJ2-5 and V is TRBV13, with 8 positions matching TRBD1. With V trimmed by 2 bases and J by 10 bases, 9 bases remained unmatched. This CDR3 contains 14 residues. Germline CDR1 PRHDT, CDR2 FYEKMQ (reference sequence). The CDR3 bases are TGTGCCAGCAGCTTACGGACAGGGAGACAGATCCAGTACTTC. It encodes CASSLRTGRQIQYF. Based on the CDR3 plus reference TRBV13 and TRBJ2-5, the full variable domain is AAGVIQSPRHLIKEKRETATLKCYPIPRHDTVYWYQQGPGQDPQFLISFYEKMQSDKGSIPDRFSAQQFSDYHSELNMSSLELGDSALYFCASSLRTGRQIQYFGPGTRLLVL.

This clonotype was detected only a few times. Just one base apart from a much larger clone, this may be a read error. This chain joins TRBV28 and TRBJ2-7; D remains ambiguous. Deletions cut 10 bases from V and 3 bases from J, with 10 bases between. The CDR3 contains 11 residues. Germline CDR1 and CDR2: MDHEN and SYDVKM. The CDR3 sequence is CATLRIYEQYF. The CDR3 DNA reads TGTGCCACCCTCCGGATCTACGAGCAGTACTTC.

The sample holds many counts of this clonotype. This rearrangement joins TRBV7-6 to TRBJ2-5, with D uncertain. Trimming removed 6 bases at V and 3 bases at J, with 5 bases between. Germline CDR1 is SGHVS and CDR2 is FNYEAQ. The CDR3 extends over 11 amino acids. The CDR3 here is CASREEETQYF. CDR3 bases: TGTGCCAGCAGGGAAGAAGAGACCCAGTACTTC. Looking up the rest from reference TRBV7-6 and TRBJ2-5 gives the full variable domain: GAGVSQSPRYKVTKRGQDVALRCDPISGHVSLYWYRQALGQGPEFLTYFNYEAQQDKSGLPNDRFSAERPEGSISTLTIQRTEQRDSAMYRCASREEETQYFGPGTRLLVL.

The rearrangement uses TRBV27 and TRBJ2-2, with 10 bases fitting TRBD2. There are 15 residues in the CDR3. J was trimmed by 6 bases and V by 8 bases; bases with no gene match: 9. Per germline, CDR1 MNHEY and CDR2 SMNVEV (reference sequence). CDR3: CASLQGSGGAGELFF. The CDR3 nucleotides are TGTGCCAGCTTGCAGGGAAGCGGGGGGGCCGGGGAGCTGTTTTTT.

This clonotype came up many times. This chain connects TRBV20-1 to TRBJ1-5; no clear D. V gave up 6 bases and J gave up 0 bases, with 15 bases separating them. Germline V CDR1 and CDR2: DFQATT, SNEGSKA (reference sequence). The CDR3 runs to 15 residues. CDR3 DNA sequence: TGCAGTGCCCAAGTGACGGGGTCTAGCAATCAGCCCCAGCATTTT. Translated: CSAQVTGSSNQPQHF.

The genes are TRBV10-3 and TRBJ1-5; no firm D call. Trimming took off 4 bases at V and 11 bases at J, with 12 bases between the two ends. The CDR3 is 12 amino acids. Germline CDR1 and CDR2: ENHRY and SYGVKD. The CDR3 here is CAISADRQTQHF. The CDR3, as DNA: TGTGCCATCAGTGCGGATCGCCAGACCCAGCATTTT.

The sample holds many counts of this clonotype. The chain is built from TRBV20-1 and TRBJ2-7; 9 bases align to TRBD1. Germline loops: CDR1 DFQATT, CDR2 SNEGSKA (reference sequence). The ends lost 2 bases at V and 7 bases at J; junction bases unmatched: 6. The CDR3 contains 13 residues. This CDR3 is CSARLGTGREQYF. The CDR3, as DNA: TGCAGTGCTAGATTGGGGACAGGGCGGGAGCAGTACTTC.

This clonotype was recorded at least ten times. The chain uses TRBV19 and TRBJ2-3, with D unresolved. V lost 0 bases and J 4 bases, leaving 11 bases between the germline ends. CDR1 and CDR2 (germline): LNHDA, SQIVND (reference sequence). This CDR3 contains 15 residues. CDR3 residues: CASSIDQVGSDTQYF. CDR3 in DNA: TGTGCCAGTAGTATAGATCAGGTAGGGTCAGATACGCAGTATTTT.

In its sample, this clonotype was seen many times. For the CDR3, the DNA is TGCGCCAGCAGCTTGCAGGGCAGCACCGGGGAGCTGTTTTTT. Protein product: CASSLQGSTGELFF. The chain carries TRBV5-1 and TRBJ2-2; D perhaps matches TRBD1 (5 bases). Trimming shortened V by 1 base and J by 4 bases, and 8 bases separated the two germline ends. CDR1 and CDR2 from the germline V gene are SGHRS and YFSETQ. The CDR3 has 14 amino acids.

In its sample, this clonotype was seen many times. CDR3 coding DNA: TGTGCCAGCAGTAGGGCGGGGCTCAGTCAGCCCCAGCATTTT. Translating it yields CASSRAGLSQPQHF. This chain connects TRBV27 to TRBJ1-5; tentative D call: TRBD1 (5 bases). This CDR3 is built from 14 residues. Germline values: CDR1 MNHEY, CDR2 SMNVEV (reference sequence). The V end lost 5 bases, the J end lost 6 bases, and 14 bases lay between the germline ends.

This clonotype was seen ten or more times. The V call is TRBV28, the J call TRBJ2-1; D is possibly TRBD2 (6 bases). Germline loops: CDR1 MDHEN, CDR2 SYDVKM. The CDR3 contains 14 residues. Deletions cut 3 bases from V and 0 bases from J, with 6 bases between. CDR3 in DNA: TGTGCCAGCAGTTTCGGGAGCTCCTACAATGAGCAGTTCTTC. Translating it yields CASSFGSSYNEQFF.

This clonotype was observed at least ten times. The CDR3 is CASSLSTSGPGELFF. The CDR3 coding sequence is TGTGCCAGCAGCTTATCGACTAGTGGCCCCGGGGAGCTGTTTTTT. The V and J genes are TRBV7-9 and TRBJ2-2, with D possibly matching TRBD2 (6 bases). The CDR3 covers 15 residues. Trimming removed 2 bases from V and 6 bases from J, with 13 bases in between. Germline lookup yields CDR1 SEHNR and CDR2 FQNEAQ (reference sequence).

This clonotype was detected ten times or more. The CDR3 coding sequence is TGTGCCAGCAGTTTACGACTAGCGAACACCGGGGAGCTGTTTTTT. Translated, it gives CASSLRLANTGELFF. The chain is built from TRBV12-3 or TRBV12-4 and TRBJ2-2; D is perhaps TRBD2 (6 bases). V was cut by 2 bases and J by 0 bases, with 7 bases left in between. The CDR3 extends over 15 amino acids.

This clonotype occurred a few times. A much larger clone differs from this one at a single base, so this may be a read error. V gene TRBV7-2 combines with J gene TRBJ1-5; unclear D gene. V was clipped by 1 base and J by 6 bases, with 7 bases between them. Germline V gene sequence: CDR1 SGHTA, CDR2 FQGNSA. CDR3 length: 13 residues. The CDR3 reads CASSLGQSQPQHF. The CDR3 DNA is TGTGCCAGCAGCTTAGGCCAGAGTCAGCCCCAGCATTTT.

Concerning this clonotype: This sequence may be a read error, since a much larger clone differs from it by one base. The V gene is TRBV30, the J gene TRBJ2-1, with a possible D match to TRBD2 (6 bases). There are 14 residues in the CDR3. Looked up from germline, CDR1 is GTSNPN and CDR2 is SVGIG (reference sequence). The CDR3 region has the DNA TGTGCCTGGAGTTGGGGCCCGGACTACAATGGGCAGTTCTTC. This encodes CAWSWGPDYNGQFF.

This clonotype has a count of ten or more. J is TRBJ2-7 and V is TRBV20-1; 8 nucleotides align to TRBD1. The V gene's germline CDR1 is DFQATT and CDR2 SNEGSKA (reference sequence). This CDR3 is built from 13 residues. V was clipped by 6 bases and J by 4 bases; unmatched bases: 8. The CDR3 DNA follows: TGCAGTGCGGCCCCCGGACAGGGTTACGAGCAGTACTTC. Protein product: CSAAPGQGYEQYF.

The table lists this clonotype with many counts. The gene calls are TRBV20-1 and TRBJ1-2; D perhaps matches TRBD1 (5 bases). This CDR3 contains 14 residues. Germline V gene lookup returns CDR1 DFQATT and CDR2 SNEGSKA (reference sequence). V was shortened by 3 bases and J by 1 base, with 12 bases between the two germline ends. CDR3 loop: CSARSQGFNYGYTF. As DNA, the CDR3 is TGCAGTGCTAGGTCTCAGGGTTTTAACTATGGCTACACCTTC.

This clonotype was observed at least ten times. The V and J genes are TRBV7-2 and TRBJ1-6; D is perhaps TRBD1 (5 bases). The CDR3 has 14 amino acids. The V end was cut by 1 base, the J end by 13 bases, with 14 bases between. The germline V gene has CDR1 SGHTA and CDR2 FQGNSA. The CDR3 loop reads CASSLVGPGSPLHF. In nucleotides, the CDR3 is TGTGCCAGCAGCTTAGTGGGGCCGGGCTCGCCCCTCCACTTT.

This clonotype was observed many times. The rearrangement links TRBV28 to TRBJ2-5; 9 positions agree with TRBD2. J lost 6 bases, V lost 2 bases, and 4 bases had no gene match. The CDR3 covers 14 residues. Germline V gene data show CDR1 as MDHEN and CDR2 as SYDVKM. This CDR3 reads CASSLGGGAKTQYF. CDR3 coding DNA: TGTGCCAGCAGTTTAGGCGGGGGGGCGAAGACCCAGTACTTC.

The gene calls are TRBV7-8 and TRBJ2-7; D possibly matches TRBD1 or TRBD2 (5 bases each). The V gene's germline CDR1 is SGHVS and CDR2 FQNEAQ. CDR3 length equals 15 residues. V gave up 5 bases and J gave up 0 bases, with 14 bases separating them. The CDR3 here is CASSAGTFLSYEQYF. The CDR3 nucleotides read TGTGCCAGCAGCGCCGGGACGTTCCTCTCCTACGAGCAGTACTTC.

This clonotype is medium-sized by share. The chain uses TRBV27 and TRBJ1-5; no clear D. The germline V gene has CDR1 MNHEY and CDR2 SMNVEV (reference sequence). With 2 bases removed from V and 3 bases from J, the gap between germline ends came to 8 bases. The CDR3 covers 14 residues. In nucleotides, the CDR3 is TGTGCCAGCAGTTTACACGTAAACAATCAGCCCCAGCATTTT. It specifies CASSLHVNNQPQHF.

A remark on this clonotype: This could be a read error, since a much larger clone is one nucleotide away. This sequence joins TRBV29-1 and TRBJ2-3, with 12 bases that match TRBD2. Germline V gene sequence: CDR1 SQVTM, CDR2 ANQGSEA. The CDR3 runs to 16 residues. The CDR3 nucleotides read TGCAGCGTTGGGGTCCCTAGCGGGGGGGTCACAGTTACGCAGTATTTT. It translates to CSVGVPSGGVTVTQYF.

This clonotype showed up many times. The chain employs TRBV7-8 and TRBJ2-3, with D maybe TRBD2 (7 bases). V was trimmed by 0 bases and J by 2 bases, leaving 18 bases between them. CDR1 and CDR2 (germline): SGHVS, FQNEAQ. This CDR3 is 18 amino acids long. The CDR3 protein is CASSLARGGRGPTDTQYF. The CDR3 nucleotides are TGTGCCAGCAGCTTAGCGAGGGGGGGTAGGGGTCCCACAGATACGCAGTATTTT.

This clonotype appeared many times. The chain has TRBV5-4 and TRBJ1-1; 8 bases match TRBD1. This CDR3 contains 15 residues. The V segment lost 0 bases and the J segment 5 bases; nucleotides outside the gene matches: 6. The germline V gene encodes CDR1 SGHNT and CDR2 YYREEE (reference sequence). CDR3 bases: TGTGCCAGCAGCTTGGATCAGGGGGCAAGGACTGAAGCTTTCTTT. This codes for CASSLDQGARTEAFF.